One and the same sample provided the 20 T cell receptor beta chains below, sequenced in a study of T-cell reconstitution after alpha-beta-depleted transplantation in children. Unique molecular identifiers were incorporated into the prepared TCRbeta library. MiXCR, applied by TCRdb to the PCR reads, yields one record per CDR3 protein. The table shows some 840,000 distinct CDR3 sequences, with approximately 15% occurring only once. The sample in question was PBMCs, mostly from graft donor cells, obtained 360 days after TCRalphabeta/CD19-depleted stem cell transplant. Receptors originate from a male patient younger than 18 who had a stem cell transplant for acute lymphoblastic leukemia, so the T cells may come from the graft donor.

Here the CDR3 DNA reads TGTGCCAGCAGATCAACAGAAGGCGCCCTCGAGCAGTACTTC. Translation: CASRSTEGALEQYF. V is TRBV12-3 or TRBV12-4 and J is TRBJ2-7; D is undetermined. This CDR3 has 14 residues. Trimming removed 6 bases at V and 6 bases at J, with 18 bases between.

The rearrangement uses TRBV5-1 and TRBJ2-7; a possible D gene is TRBD2 (5 bases). Germline loops: CDR1 SGHRS, CDR2 YFSETQ. Trimming left V 0 bases short and J 2 bases short, with 9 bases between. This CDR3 contains 14 residues. CDR3: CASSLDGVTYEQYF. In DNA, the CDR3 is TGCGCCAGCAGCTTGGACGGGGTGACCTACGAGCAGTACTTC.

CDR3 nucleotide sequence: TGTGCCAGCAGCTTGTATCAAAAGGGACCGGAGACCCAGTACTTC. Protein product: CASSLYQKGPETQYF. V and J are TRBV5-5 and TRBJ2-5; D is possibly TRBD1 or TRBD2 (5 bases each). This CDR3 is built from 15 residues. Looked up from germline, CDR1 is SGHKS and CDR2 is YYEKEE (reference sequence). Trimming stripped 1 base from V and 5 bases from J, with 15 bases between.

This clonotype showed up many times. This chain joins TRBV15 and TRBJ2-4; D not certain. Germline CDR1 LNHNV, CDR2 YYDKDF (reference sequence). The CDR3 contains 13 residues. Trimming cost V 6 bases and J 0 bases, with 6 bases left between them. The CDR3 sequence is CATRTVAKNIQYF. The CDR3 nucleotides are TGTGCCACCAGGACGGTAGCCAAAAACATTCAGTACTTC.

The chain combines TRBV6-5 with TRBJ2-7, with D tentatively TRBD1 (5 bases). Trimming took 4 bases from V and 5 from J, leaving 12 bases between them. The CDR3 consists of 13 residues. Germline CDR1 MNHEY, CDR2 SVGAGI. The CDR3 sequence is CASSLAGQHEQYF. CDR3 in DNA: TGTGCCAGCAGTTTGGCAGGGCAGCACGAGCAGTACTTC.

This clonotype occurred once. The gene calls are TRBV12-3 or TRBV12-4 and TRBJ2-4, with D tentatively TRBD1 (6 bases). This CDR3 spans 16 amino acids. The V gene lost 4 bases and the J gene lost 0 bases, with 13 bases spanning the gap. The CDR3 loop is CASSYRDPIAKNIQYF. The CDR3, as DNA: TGTGCCAGCAGTTACAGGGACCCGATAGCCAAAAACATTCAGTACTTC.

J is TRBJ1-1 and V is TRBV27; D not certain. The germline gives CDR1 MNHEY, CDR2 SMNVEV (reference sequence). The CDR3 totals 16 residues. V lost 0 bases to trimming and J lost 1 base, with 12 bases between them. In DNA form, the CDR3 reads TGTGCCAGCAGTTTATCGACACGTCATAGGAACACTGAAGCTTTCTTT. This gives the protein CASSLSTRHRNTEAFF.

This clonotype was recorded at least ten times. The genes are TRBV7-6 and TRBJ2-7, with a possible D match to TRBD1 (5 bases). Germline loops: CDR1 SGHVS, CDR2 FNYEAQ. The CDR3 runs 13 residues. V lost 4 bases, J lost 3 bases, and 10 bases lay in between. In nucleotides, the CDR3 is TGTGCCAGCAGCTCCGGACACCGCTACGAGCAGTACTTC. This gives the protein CASSSGHRYEQYF.

This clonotype came up a few times. The chain combines TRBV19 with TRBJ2-5; 9 positions agree with TRBD1. V was clipped by 7 bases and J by 4 bases; unmatched bases: 10. The CDR3 totals 15 residues. CDR1 and CDR2 (germline): LNHDA, SQIVND (reference sequence). The CDR3 DNA sequence: TGTGCCAGTACCGCCGGCGGGACAGGGTTAGAGACCCAGTACTTC. It codes for CASTAGGTGLETQYF.

The rearrangement uses TRBV7-2 and TRBJ2-3, with TRBD2 identical over 7 bases. V lost 1 base and J lost 2; bases outside the gene matches: 9. CDR1 is SGHTA and CDR2 is FQGNSA in the germline V gene. The length of the CDR3 is 17 residues. The CDR3 spells CASSLEVRLAHTDTQYF. In nucleotides, the CDR3 is TGTGCCAGCAGCTTAGAAGTTCGACTAGCCCACACAGATACGCAGTATTTT.

This clonotype occurred many times. The chain combines TRBV7-9 with TRBJ2-5; D uncertain. CDR3 size: 13 residues. V lost 1 base and J lost 4, with 7 bases in between. CDR1 and CDR2 (germline): SEHNR, FQNEAQ (reference sequence). The CDR3 sequence: CASSLVGLETQYF. The CDR3 DNA is TGTGCCAGCAGCTTAGTGGGGTTAGAGACCCAGTACTTC.

This chain joins TRBV9 and TRBJ2-3, with a tentative D call TRBD2 (6 bases). Trimming left V 4 bases short and J 4 bases short, with 13 bases between. Germline CDR1 reads SGDLS; CDR2 reads YYNGEE. CDR3 size: 14 residues. CDR3 in amino acids: CASSPWDSADTQYF. Here the CDR3 DNA reads TGTGCCAGCAGCCCCTGGGACTCCGCAGATACGCAGTATTTT.

With respect to this clonotype: One end of the junction does not line up with germline, which may come from a read error. The J gene is TRBJ2-7, the V gene TRBV6-5; D gene uncertain. Per germline, CDR1 MNHEY and CDR2 SVGAGI. CDR3 length: 13 residues. The CDR3 bases are TGTGCCAGCAGTTACTCGAGAGTTGCGGAGCTAAGCTTC. It yields the protein CASSYSRVAELSF.

The chain employs TRBV5-8 and TRBJ1-1; no clear D gene. This CDR3 spans 14 amino acids. CDR1 is SGHTS, CDR2 YDEGEE, per germline. The ends were cut back, 1 base at V and 3 bases at J, with 10 bases in the middle. The CDR3 here is CASSLREFDTEAFF. As DNA, the CDR3 is TGTGCCAGCAGCTTGAGGGAATTCGACACTGAAGCTTTCTTT.

At least ten counts were recorded for this clonotype. The gene calls are TRBV11-3 and TRBJ2-1; TRBD2 matches at 8 bases. The CDR3 has 14 amino acids. V was clipped by 3 bases and J by 10 bases; unmatched bases: 8. The germline V gene has CDR1 SGHNT and CDR2 YENEEA. The CDR3 nucleotides are TGTGCCAGCAGCTTGGGACTAGGGGCTCGGGAGCAGTTCTTC. It translates to CASSLGLGAREQFF.

This chain uses TRBV6-1 with TRBJ2-2; 7 bases line up with TRBD2. Germline assignment: CDR1 MNHNS and CDR2 SASEGT. Trimming cost V 8 bases and J 6 bases; bases outside gene matches: 12. This CDR3 is built from 15 residues. The CDR3 region is CASGRDWAGAGELFF. The CDR3 nucleotides are TGTGCCAGCGGACGTGACTGGGCGGGAGCCGGGGAGCTGTTTTTT.

This clonotype was seen ten or more times. The CDR3 here is CASSPQGTAPGLKSYNEQFF. As DNA, the CDR3 is TGTGCCAGCTCACCACAGGGAACGGCTCCGGGACTAAAGTCCTACAATGAGCAGTTCTTC. The chain has TRBV18 and TRBJ2-1, with 7 bases aligning to TRBD2. The CDR3 is 20 amino acids. Trimming took 1 base from V and 1 from J; bases not matched to a gene: 16. CDR1 KGHSH and CDR2 LQKENI come from the germline V gene.

This clonotype turned up a few times. V is TRBV12-3 or TRBV12-4 and J is TRBJ2-7; the match to TRBD2 covers 13 bases. Unmatched junction bases numbered 7, after V lost 5 bases and J lost 6 bases. CDR3 length: 15 residues. The CDR3 loop is CASSRLAGGGAEQYF. In DNA form, the CDR3 reads TGTGCCAGCAGTCGACTAGCGGGAGGCGGGGCCGAGCAGTACTTC.

V usage is TRBV7-9 and J usage is TRBJ2-7; D possibly corresponds to TRBD1 (5 bases). Germline CDR1 is SEHNR and CDR2 is FQNEAQ (reference sequence). V lost 3 bases and J 0 bases, leaving 15 bases between the germline ends. The CDR3 extends over 16 amino acids. The CDR3 loop reads CASSFPQTVPSYEQYF. CDR3 bases: TGTGCCAGCAGCTTCCCCCAGACAGTTCCCTCCTACGAGCAGTACTTC.

This clonotype was counted between two and nine times. The CDR3 loop is CSARRVFYEQYF. The CDR3 nucleotides are TGCAGTGCTAGAAGGGTCTTCTACGAGCAGTACTTC. The chain couples TRBV20-1 to TRBJ2-7; the D is unclear. The germline gives CDR1 DFQATT, CDR2 SNEGSKA (reference sequence). Trimming left V 2 bases short and J 3 bases short, with 8 bases between. The CDR3 has 12 residues.